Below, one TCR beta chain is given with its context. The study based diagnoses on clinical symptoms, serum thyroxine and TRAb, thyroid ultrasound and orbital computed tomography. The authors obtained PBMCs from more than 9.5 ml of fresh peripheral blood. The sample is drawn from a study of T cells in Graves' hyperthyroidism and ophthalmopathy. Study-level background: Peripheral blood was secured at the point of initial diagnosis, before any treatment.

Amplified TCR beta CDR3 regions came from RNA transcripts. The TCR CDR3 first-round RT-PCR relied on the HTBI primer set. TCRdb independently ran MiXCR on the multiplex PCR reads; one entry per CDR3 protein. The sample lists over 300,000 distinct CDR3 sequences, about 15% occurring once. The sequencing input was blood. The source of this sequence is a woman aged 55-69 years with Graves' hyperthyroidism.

This CDR3 reads CASSLGLSPLHF. CDR3 coding DNA: TGTGCCAGCAGCTTAGGACTTTCACCCCTCCACTTT. This sequence joins TRBV7-2 and TRBJ1-6; no firm D call. Germline-derived CDR1 and CDR2 are SGHTA and FQGNSA. The CDR3 sequence is 12 residues long. Trimming stripped 1 base from V and 9 bases from J, with 4 bases between.